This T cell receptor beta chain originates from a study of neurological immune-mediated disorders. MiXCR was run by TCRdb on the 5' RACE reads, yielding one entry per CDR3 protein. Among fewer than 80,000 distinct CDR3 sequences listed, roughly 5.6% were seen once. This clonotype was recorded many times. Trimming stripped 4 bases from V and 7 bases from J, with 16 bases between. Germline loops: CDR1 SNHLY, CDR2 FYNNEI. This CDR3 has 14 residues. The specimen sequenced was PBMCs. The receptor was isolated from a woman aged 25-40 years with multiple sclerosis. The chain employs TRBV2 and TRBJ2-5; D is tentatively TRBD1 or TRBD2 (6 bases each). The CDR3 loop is CASSAEGVGGTQYF. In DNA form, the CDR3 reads TGTGCCAGCAGTGCGGAGGGGGTCGGAGGGACCCAGTACTTC. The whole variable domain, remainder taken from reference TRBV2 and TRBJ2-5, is EPEVTQTPSHQVTQMGQEVILRCVPISNHLYFYWYRQILGQKVEFLVSFYNNEISEKSEIFDDQFSVERPDGSNFTLKIRSTKLEDSAMYFCASSAEGVGGTQYFGPGTRLLVL.